This passage covers 32 T cell receptor beta chains from one sample sequenced in a study of blood T cell repertoires in COVID-19. The method was immunoSEQ multiplex PCR; TCRdb's version includes in-frame clones alone and lacks a portion of them. The sample shows under 20,000 clones, about 87% of them seen only once. The sequenced sample was peripheral blood. The receptors shown here come from a human donor in a cohort sampled during active COVID-19.

V and J are TRBV19 and TRBJ2-5; D is unresolved. V lost 6 bases and J lost 2, with 13 bases in between. The CDR3 runs to 14 residues. The germline CDR1 and CDR2 sequences are LNHDA and SQIVND (reference sequence). CDR3 sequence: CASRARGSQETQYF. The CDR3 nucleotides read TGTGCCAGTAGGGCCAGAGGTAGTCAAGAGACCCAGTACTTC.

The gene calls are TRBV19 and TRBJ2-3; 14 bases are a match to TRBD2. CDR3 length equals 16 residues. Germline V gives CDR1 LNHDA, CDR2 SQIVND (reference sequence). Trimming cost V 6 bases and J 6 bases; bases outside gene matches: 8. In DNA, the CDR3 is TGTGCCAGTAGCCGGACTAGCGGGGGGTTCCCTGATACGCAGTATTTT. It codes for CASSRTSGGFPDTQYF.

The chain joins TRBV18 to TRBJ2-3; 14 bases align to TRBD2. The germline V gene encodes CDR1 KGHSH and CDR2 LQKENI. The V gene end was trimmed by 3 bases and the J gene end by 6 bases; junction bases not matched to a gene: 2. The CDR3 runs to 15 residues. The CDR3 DNA is TGTGCCAGCTCACCGACTAGCGGGAGGGGCGATACGCAGTATTTT. It encodes CASSPTSGRGDTQYF.

Judged by abundance, this clone is medium-sized. The V call is TRBV27, the J call TRBJ2-1; tentatively, D is TRBD2 (5 bases). Germline CDR1 and CDR2: MNHEY and SMNVEV (reference sequence). This CDR3 has 12 amino acids. Trimming shortened V by 7 bases and J by 4 bases, and 8 bases separated the two germline ends. The CDR3 DNA follows: TGTGCCAGCACTGGGGAGTACAATGAGCAGTTCTTC. It encodes CASTGEYNEQFF.

V is TRBV19 and J is TRBJ2-1; 14 bases fit TRBD2. The CDR3 contains 17 residues. CDR1 is LNHDA, CDR2 SQIVND, per germline (reference sequence). Trimming cost V 7 bases and J 4 bases; bases outside gene matches: 9. The CDR3 coding sequence is TGTGCCAGTACCCCAGGGACTAGCGGGAGTAGATACAATGAGCAGTTCTTC. It encodes CASTPGTSGSRYNEQFF.

The chain recombines TRBV5-1 with TRBJ2-7; D may be TRBD2 (5 bases). The V gene's germline CDR1 is SGHRS and CDR2 YFSETQ. There are 16 residues in the CDR3. Trimming shortened V by 3 bases and J by 10 bases, and 26 bases separated the two germline ends. The CDR3 region has the DNA TGCGCCAGCAGCTCAAAGGAGGCGACCCGGGCCCCAACCCAGTACTTC. Its protein is CASSSKEATRAPTQYF.

This rearrangement joins TRBV6-2 or TRBV6-3 to TRBJ2-7, with 9 bases that match TRBD2. The V gene end was trimmed by 0 bases and the J gene end by 2 bases; junction bases not matched to a gene: 5. Germline V CDR1 and CDR2: MNHEY, SVGEGT. There are 16 residues in the CDR3. The CDR3 loop is CASSYSSSGRAYEQYF. The CDR3 nucleotides are TGTGCCAGCAGTTACTCGAGTAGCGGGAGAGCCTACGAGCAGTACTTC.

The DNA for the CDR3 is TGTGCCAGCAGTTTATCCGCTAGATCTGGGGCCAACGTCCTGACTTTC. Protein sequence: CASSLSARSGANVLTF. This rearrangement joins TRBV27 to TRBJ2-6; no clear D gene. Trimming cost V 0 bases and J 1 base, with 7 bases left between them. The germline gives CDR1 MNHEY, CDR2 SMNVEV (reference sequence). The CDR3 is made up of 16 amino acids.

This clone was recorded once. This chain uses TRBV7-3 with TRBJ1-1; 8 bases match TRBD1. Trimming cost V 0 bases and J 1 base; bases outside gene matches: 4. CDR1 is SGHTA and CDR2 is FQGTGA in the germline V gene. The CDR3 totals 16 residues. For the CDR3, the DNA is TGTGCCAGCAGCTTAACGGGGACAGGAGCGAACACTGAAGCTTTCTTT. The encoded protein is CASSLTGTGANTEAFF.

This clone is a singleton in its sample. This chain connects TRBV30 to TRBJ1-5; tentative D call: TRBD1 (6 bases). This CDR3 is 15 amino acids long. CDR1 is GTSNPN, CDR2 SVGIG, per germline (reference sequence). V lost 3 bases and J lost 5, with 17 bases in between. The CDR3 sequence is CAWSGPGGPYQPQHF. The CDR3 bases are TGTGCCTGGAGCGGCCCGGGGGGCCCCTATCAGCCCCAGCATTTT.

This clone has a handful of counts. The rearrangement uses TRBV7-2 and TRBJ2-7; a weak D match, TRBD2 (5 bases). Trimming pared 5 bases from V and 3 bases from J, leaving 8 bases between. In germline, CDR1 is SGHTA, CDR2 FQGNSA. The CDR3 is 12 amino acids. CDR3 protein: CASSGSGYEQYF. Written as DNA, the CDR3 is TGTGCCAGCAGCGGCAGCGGCTACGAGCAGTACTTC.

V and J are TRBV19 and TRBJ2-1; 11 bases are shared with TRBD2. With 5 bases clipped from V and 2 bases from J, the junction kept 23 bases outside the gene matches. The CDR3 length is 22 residues. Germline V gives CDR1 LNHDA, CDR2 SQIVND (reference sequence). The CDR3 sequence is CASSLPEWTEGGSGRAYNEQFF. The CDR3 coding sequence is TGTGCCAGTAGTTTGCCCGAATGGACAGAGGGAGGTAGCGGGAGGGCCTACAATGAGCAGTTCTTC.

This chain links TRBV7-9 with TRBJ1-6; 8 bases fit TRBD1. J gave up 5 bases and V 7 bases, and 10 bases lay outside the gene matches. Germline loops: CDR1 SEHNR, CDR2 FQNEAQ (reference sequence). CDR3 length equals 16 residues. The CDR3 nucleotides read TGTGCCAGCACCTATAACGGACAGGGAAATAATTCACCCCTCCACTTT. Translated: CASTYNGQGNNSPLHF.

The CDR3 sequence: CASSLGSGVALHYEQYF. Here the CDR3 DNA reads TGTGCCAGCAGCTTAGGCTCAGGTGTGGCTCTTCACTACGAGCAGTACTTC. The V call is TRBV11-2, the J call TRBJ2-7; D not certain. Germline V gene data show CDR1 as SGHAT and CDR2 as FQNNGV. Trimming removed 1 base at V and 3 bases at J, with 19 bases between. The CDR3 consists of 17 residues.

V is TRBV7-2 and J is TRBJ2-2, with 7 nucleotides matching TRBD1. The CDR3 is 15 residues long. Germline CDR1 is SGHTA and CDR2 is FQGNSA. Trimming at V came to 5 bases and at J to 4 bases, leaving 7 bases not matched to a gene. This chain's CDR3 is CASSPRAGGTGELFF. The CDR3 nucleotides read TGTGCCAGCAGCCCCAGGGCAGGGGGCACCGGGGAGCTGTTTTTT.

J is TRBJ2-1 and V is TRBV13; D ambiguous. This CDR3 is built from 16 residues. Trimming removed 4 bases from V and 3 bases from J, with 16 bases in between. Germline V CDR1 and CDR2: PRHDT, FYEKMQ (reference sequence). The CDR3 region has the DNA TGTGCCAGCAGCTCCTTAGGCGGTAAGGACTACAATGAGCAGTTCTTC. Residues: CASSSLGGKDYNEQFF. The full variable domain, rest sourced from reference TRBV13 and TRBJ2-1, is AAGVIQSPRHLIKEKRETATLKCYPIPRHDTVYWYQQGPGQDPQFLISFYEKMQSDKGSIPDRFSAQQFSDYHSELNMSSLELGDSALYFCASSSLGGKDYNEQFFGPGTRLTVL.

V and J are TRBV5-1 and TRBJ1-1; 7 bases match TRBD1. Trimming cost V 5 bases and J 4 bases; bases outside gene matches: 5. Germline values: CDR1 SGHRS, CDR2 YFSETQ. The CDR3 totals 13 residues. CDR3 coding DNA: TGCGCCAGCAGATCGACAGGGCCCACTGAAGCTTTCTTT. Protein: CASRSTGPTEAFF.

The chain couples TRBV19 to TRBJ1-6; tentatively, D is TRBD1 (5 bases). The CDR3 extends over 14 amino acids. Trimming pared 2 bases from V and 7 bases from J, leaving 9 bases between. Germline V gives CDR1 LNHDA, CDR2 SQIVND (reference sequence). The CDR3 sequence is CASSIQGGNSPLHF. CDR3 bases: TGTGCCAGTAGTATACAGGGAGGAAATTCACCCCTCCACTTT.

The chain is built from TRBV19 and TRBJ1-6; 10 positions agree with TRBD1. J gave up 6 bases and V 11 bases, and 4 bases lay outside the gene matches. Germline lookup yields CDR1 LNHDA and CDR2 SQIVND (reference sequence). This CDR3 comprises 13 residues. The CDR3 DNA sequence: TGTGCCGTTCGGGACAGGGGTAATTCACCCCTCCACTTT. It yields the protein CAVRDRGNSPLHF.

The chain is built from TRBV3-1 (or the pseudogene TRBV3-2) and TRBJ1-4; 8 nucleotides line up with TRBD1. The CDR3 runs to 15 residues. From germline, CDR1 is LGHDT and CDR2 YNNKEL (reference sequence). J was trimmed by 5 bases and V by 4 bases; bases with no gene match: 6. DNA of the CDR3: TGTGCCAGCAGCCCTAGTGGACAGGGAAATGAAAAACTGTTTTTT. It codes for CASSPSGQGNEKLFF.

This sequence joins TRBV7-8 and TRBJ2-7, with D perhaps TRBD2 (5 bases). Trimming removed 5 bases from V and 0 bases from J, with 11 bases in between. The CDR3 totals 14 residues. The V gene's germline CDR1 is SGHVS and CDR2 FQNEAQ. The CDR3 protein is CASSKLGSSYEQYF. CDR3 in DNA: TGTGCCAGCAGCAAGCTTGGGAGCTCCTACGAGCAGTACTTC.

This rearrangement joins TRBV5-6 to TRBJ1-1; no definite D call. This CDR3 contains 13 residues. The V end was cut by 5 bases, the J end by 5 bases, with 13 bases between. Germline V gene sequence: CDR1 SGHDT, CDR2 YYEEEE. The CDR3 reads CASRKGGRTEAFF. In DNA, the CDR3 is TGTGCCAGCAGGAAAGGAGGCAGAACTGAAGCTTTCTTT. Drawing the rest from reference TRBV5-6 and TRBJ1-1, the complete variable domain is DAGVTQSPTHLIKTRGQQVTLRCSPKSGHDTVSWYQQALGQGPQFIFQYYEEEERQRGNFPDRFSGHQFPNYSSELNVNALLLGDSALYLCASRKGGRTEAFFGQGTRLTVV.

V and J are TRBV7-3 and TRBJ2-2; no clear D gene. The germline gives CDR1 SGHTA, CDR2 FQGTGA. The CDR3 is made up of 12 amino acids. The germline V and J ends were trimmed by 2 bases and 7 bases, with 5 bases remaining between them. CDR3 amino acids: CASSLEVGELFF. Here the CDR3 DNA reads TGTGCCAGCAGCTTAGAGGTCGGGGAGCTGTTTTTT. The full variable domain, its missing parts supplied by reference TRBV7-3 and TRBJ2-2, is GAGVSQTPSNKVTEKGKYVELRCDPISGHTALYWYRQSLGQGPEFLIYFQGTGAADDSGLPNDRFFAVRPEGSVSTLKIQRTERGDSAVYLCASSLEVGELFFGEGSRLTVL.

The chain combines TRBV28 with TRBJ1-3; no definite D call. The CDR3 covers 15 residues. The V and J ends lost 5 bases and 2 bases respectively, with 13 bases between them. In germline, CDR1 is MDHEN, CDR2 SYDVKM. CDR3 nucleotides: TGTGCCAGCAGTCTCGCGGTGACTGCTGGAAACACCATATATTTT. Protein: CASSLAVTAGNTIYF.

The chain uses TRBV14 and TRBJ2-7; D not certain. Germline lookup yields CDR1 SGHDN and CDR2 FVKESK. The CDR3 is 11 residues long. With 5 bases removed from V and 2 bases from J, the gap between germline ends came to 4 bases. In DNA, the CDR3 is TGTGCCAGCAGCTCCACCTACGAGCAGTACTTC. Its protein is CASSSTYEQYF.

This rearrangement joins TRBV3-1 (or the pseudogene TRBV3-2) to TRBJ1-1; TRBD1 might be the D (5 bases). Between the trimmed V and J ends, which lost 4 bases and 1 base, there was a span of 10 bases. The CDR3 runs to 14 residues. The germline V gene encodes CDR1 LGHDT and CDR2 YNNKEL (reference sequence). CDR3 loop: CASSPRTGNTEAFF. In DNA, the CDR3 is TGTGCCAGCAGCCCCCGAACAGGGAACACTGAAGCTTTCTTT.

The chain recombines TRBV6-5 with TRBJ1-2; tentative D call: TRBD1 (6 bases). Trimming took 6 bases from V and 3 from J, leaving 11 bases between them. The CDR3 runs 13 residues. CDR1 and CDR2 (germline): MNHEY, SVGAGI. The CDR3 loop reads CASSQQGHYGYTF. CDR3 sequence (DNA): TGTGCCAGCAGCCAGCAGGGGCACTATGGCTACACCTTC.

The rearrangement joins TRBV28 to TRBJ2-7; 7 nucleotides match TRBD1. The trim removed 6 bases at V and 2 bases at J, leaving 13 bases unmatched. The CDR3 is 16 amino acids. Looked up from germline, CDR1 is MDHEN and CDR2 is SYDVKM. The CDR3 loop is CASRYPGPGTAYEQYF. CDR3 in DNA: TGTGCCAGCAGATATCCAGGCCCCGGGACAGCCTACGAGCAGTACTTC.

The V gene is TRBV30, the J gene TRBJ2-1, with 8 bases identical to TRBD2. The germline gives CDR1 GTSNPN, CDR2 SVGIG (reference sequence). After removal of 2 bases from V and 6 bases from J, the junction contained 3 bases not matched to a gene. The CDR3 sequence is 13 residues long. CDR3 sequence reads: CAWSLAGGNEQFF. The CDR3 DNA sequence: TGTGCCTGGAGTTTGGCGGGAGGCAATGAGCAGTTCTTC.

This clone has just a few counts. The chain employs TRBV6-2 or TRBV6-3 and TRBJ2-2, with 8 bases identical to TRBD1. CDR1 MNHEY and CDR2 SVGEGT come from the germline V gene. The CDR3 sequence is 15 residues long. V trimming: 6 bases; J trimming: 2 bases; junction bases outside the gene matches: 5. The CDR3 DNA follows: TGTGCCAGCAGCAGACAGGGGCTAAACACCGGGGAGCTGTTTTTT. The encoded protein is CASSRQGLNTGELFF.

This clone was detected a few times. The chain links TRBV28 to TRBJ2-7, with 7 bases lining up with TRBD1. J was trimmed by 4 bases and V by 5 bases; bases with no gene match: 14. The CDR3 is 16 amino acids. Germline values: CDR1 MDHEN, CDR2 SYDVKM. The CDR3 region has the DNA TGTGCCAGCAGTCCAACCGACGGGACAGCGTTTTACGAGCAGTACTTC. Translating gives CASSPTDGTAFYEQYF.

V and J are TRBV24-1 and TRBJ2-2, with TRBD1 as a possible D gene (6 bases). V lost 0 bases and J 2 bases, leaving 18 bases between the germline ends. From germline, CDR1 is KGHDR and CDR2 SFDVKD. The CDR3 consists of 19 residues. CDR3 sequence reads: CATSDLYGGQIHNTGELFF. Here the CDR3 DNA reads TGTGCCACCAGTGATTTGTACGGAGGACAGATTCACAACACCGGGGAGCTGTTTTTT.